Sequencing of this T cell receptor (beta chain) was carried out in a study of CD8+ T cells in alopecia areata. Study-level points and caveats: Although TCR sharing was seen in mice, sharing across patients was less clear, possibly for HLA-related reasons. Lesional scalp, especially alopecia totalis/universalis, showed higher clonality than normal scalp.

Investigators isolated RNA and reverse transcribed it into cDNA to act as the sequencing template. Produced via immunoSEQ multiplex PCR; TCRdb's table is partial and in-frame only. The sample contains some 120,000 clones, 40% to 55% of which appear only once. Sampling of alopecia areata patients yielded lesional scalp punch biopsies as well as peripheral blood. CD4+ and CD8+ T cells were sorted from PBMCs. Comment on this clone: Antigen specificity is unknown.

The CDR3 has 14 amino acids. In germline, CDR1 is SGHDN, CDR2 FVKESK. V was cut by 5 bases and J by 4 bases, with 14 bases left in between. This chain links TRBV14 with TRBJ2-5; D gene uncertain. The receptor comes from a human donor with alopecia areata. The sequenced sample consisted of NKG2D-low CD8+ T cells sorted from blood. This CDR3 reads CASSFRTVGETQYF. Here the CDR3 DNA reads TGTGCCAGCAGCTTCCGGACGGTCGGAGAGACCCAGTACTTC.